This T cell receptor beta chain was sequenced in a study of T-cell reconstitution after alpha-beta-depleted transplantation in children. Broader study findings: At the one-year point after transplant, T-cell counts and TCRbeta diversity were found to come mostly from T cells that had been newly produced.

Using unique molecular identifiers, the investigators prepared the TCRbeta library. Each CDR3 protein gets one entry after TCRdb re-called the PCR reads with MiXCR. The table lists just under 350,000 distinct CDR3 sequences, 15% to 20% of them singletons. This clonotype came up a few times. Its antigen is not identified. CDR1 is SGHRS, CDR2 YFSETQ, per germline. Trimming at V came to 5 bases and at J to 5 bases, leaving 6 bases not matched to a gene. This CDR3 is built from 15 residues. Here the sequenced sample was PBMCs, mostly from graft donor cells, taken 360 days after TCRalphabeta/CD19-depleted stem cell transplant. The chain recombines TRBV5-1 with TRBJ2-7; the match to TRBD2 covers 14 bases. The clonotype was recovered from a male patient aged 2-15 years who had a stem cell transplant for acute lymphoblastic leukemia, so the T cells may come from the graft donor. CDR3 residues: CASRPMTSGRDEQYF. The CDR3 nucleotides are TGCGCCAGCAGGCCGATGACTAGCGGGAGGGACGAGCAGTACTTC.